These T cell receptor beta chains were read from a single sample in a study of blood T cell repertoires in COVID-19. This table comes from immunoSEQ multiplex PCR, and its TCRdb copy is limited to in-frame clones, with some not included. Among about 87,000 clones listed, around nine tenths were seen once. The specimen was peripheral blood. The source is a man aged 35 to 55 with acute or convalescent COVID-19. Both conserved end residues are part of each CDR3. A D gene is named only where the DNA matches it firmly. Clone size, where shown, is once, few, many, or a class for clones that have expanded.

CASSLSQPRETQYF | TGCGCCAGCAGCTTGTCTCAACCTAGGGAGACCCAGTACTTC | TRBV5-1 | NA | TRBJ2-5 | NA
CASSQRLAGYTDTQYF | TGCGCCAGCAGCCAACGACTAGCGGGGTACACAGATACGCAGTATTTT | TRBV5-1 | TRBD2 | TRBJ2-3 | NA
CASSSPYRVSNQPQHF | TGTGCCAGCAGTTCCCCTTACAGGGTTAGCAATCAGCCCCAGCATTTT | TRBV6-2/TRBV6-3 | NA | TRBJ1-5 | NA
CASSQTLAGGRNEQFF | TGTGCCAGCAGCCAAACGCTAGCGGGGGGGCGTAATGAGCAGTTCTTC | TRBV11-2 | TRBD2 | TRBJ2-1 | NA
CASSYPATGSSNQPQHF | TGTGCCAGCAGTTACCCAGCAACAGGCTCTAGCAATCAGCCCCAGCATTTT | TRBV6-2/TRBV6-3 | NA | TRBJ1-5 | once
CASSFLGIVNEKLFF | TGCGCCAGCAGCTTCCTCGGGATTGTTAATGAAAAACTGTTTTTT | TRBV5-1 | NA | TRBJ1-4 | NA
CASSLGTGANTEAFF | TGTGCCAGCAGTCTGGGGACAGGGGCGAACACTGAAGCTTTCTTT | TRBV11-3 | TRBD1 | TRBJ1-1 | NA
CASSWTGGETQYF | TGTGCCAGCAGCTGGACAGGGGGAGAGACCCAGTACTTC | TRBV7-2 | TRBD1 | TRBJ2-5 | few
CASSLPRQGPYEQYF | TGTGCCAGCAGCCTGCCTCGACAGGGCCCCTACGAGCAGTACTTC | TRBV5-6 | TRBD1 | TRBJ2-7 | NA
CASSRDWVREGYTF | TGTGCCAGCAGCCGGGACTGGGTCAGGGAAGGCTACACCTTC | TRBV2 | NA | TRBJ1-2 | NA
CASSEYFLEGYGYTF | TGTGCCAGCAGTGAATATTTTCTAGAGGGCTATGGCTACACCTTC | TRBV25-1 | NA | TRBJ1-2 | NA
CASSPLRVARNQPQHF | TGTGCCAGCTCACCATTGCGAGTAGCTCGCAATCAGCCCCAGCATTTT | TRBV18 | NA | TRBJ1-5 | NA
CSVSTGLDIQYF | TGCAGCGTCTCGACAGGGTTGGACATTCAGTACTTC | TRBV29-1 | TRBD1 | TRBJ2-4 | NA
CASTARYSTDTQYF | TGTGCCAGCACCGCCCGGTACAGCACAGATACGCAGTATTTT | TRBV27 | NA | TRBJ2-3 | NA
CASSSVFMGNTIYF | TGTGCCAGCAGCTCGGTATTTATGGGAAACACCATATATTTT | TRBV5-5 | NA | TRBJ1-3 | NA
CASSVATGSEAFF | TGTGCCAGCAGCGTAGCTACAGGGTCGGAAGCTTTCTTT | TRBV9 | NA | TRBJ1-1 | NA
CASSLTGGADGYTF | TGTGCCAGCAGTCTCACAGGGGGCGCGGATGGCTACACCTTC | TRBV6-2/TRBV6-3 | TRBD1 | TRBJ1-2 | NA
CASIRTGPGPDTQYF | TGTGCCAGCATCCGTACAGGGCCCGGACCAGATACGCAGTATTTT | TRBV2 | NA | TRBJ2-3 | NA
CASSLAPGLGYNEQFF | TGTGCCAGCAGCTTAGCCCCCGGACTGGGGTACAATGAGCAGTTCTTC | TRBV7-2 | NA | TRBJ2-1 | NA
CASILTSILETQYF | TGTGCCAGCATCCTGACTAGTATCCTCGAGACCCAGTACTTC | TRBV6-6 | NA | TRBJ2-5 | NA
CASSYSRGYEQYF | TGTGCCAGCAGTTACTCTAGGGGCTACGAGCAGTACTTC | TRBV6-5 | NA | TRBJ2-7 | NA
CAWGRVQETQYF | TGTGCCTGGGGACGTGTCCAAGAGACCCAGTACTTC | TRBV30 | NA | TRBJ2-5 | NA
CASSFSGTMSTGELFF | TGCGCCAGCAGCTTCTCCGGGACTATGAGCACCGGGGAGCTGTTTTTT | TRBV5-1 | TRBD2 | TRBJ2-2 | NA
CASRTGNGNQPQHF | TGCGCCAGCCGGACAGGGAATGGCAATCAGCCCCAGCATTTT | TRBV10-2 | TRBD1 | TRBJ1-5 | NA
CASSSETSTSGNTIYF | TGTGCCAGCAGCTCCGAGACATCAACCTCTGGAAACACCATATATTTT | TRBV4-2 | NA | TRBJ1-3 | NA
CASSEGRTSSGNTIYF | TGCGCCAGCAGCGAGGGTAGGACGAGCTCTGGAAACACCATATATTTT | TRBV5-1 | NA | TRBJ1-3 | NA
CASSLPGQGHQPQHF | TGTGCCAGTAGTCTACCTGGACAGGGCCATCAGCCCCAGCATTTT | TRBV19 | TRBD1 | TRBJ1-5 | NA
CASRPGQNYGYTF | TGTGCCAGCAGGCCGGGACAGAACTATGGCTACACCTTC | TRBV6-5 | TRBD1 | TRBJ1-2 | NA
CASSEYRPGVGADTQYF | TGTGCCAGCAGTGAATACAGACCAGGGGTAGGGGCAGATACGCAGTATTTT | TRBV25-1 | NA | TRBJ2-3 | NA
CASSSPGRGDQPQHF | TGTGCCAGCAGCTCCCCCGGCAGGGGTGACCAGCCCCAGCATTTT | TRBV7-8 | NA | TRBJ1-5 | NA
CATSDARDSTDTQYF | TGTGCCACCAGTGATGCCCGGGACTCCACAGATACGCAGTATTTT | TRBV24-1 | NA | TRBJ2-3 | NA
CASSLQSPYNEQFF | TGTGCCAGCAGCTTACAAAGCCCCTACAATGAGCAGTTCTTC | TRBV7-9 | NA | TRBJ2-1 | few
CASSRRTGSSTGELFF | TGTGCCAGCAGCCGAAGGACAGGGAGTTCCACCGGGGAGCTGTTTTTT | TRBV3-1/TRBV3-2 | TRBD1 | TRBJ2-2 | NA
CASNQGTAGGPSNNEQFF | TGTGCCAGCAACCAAGGAACCGCGGGAGGGCCAAGTAACAATGAGCAGTTCTTC | TRBV3-1/TRBV3-2 | TRBD2 | TRBJ2-1 | NA
CASGGLGVRGSGTEAFF | TGTGCCAGCGGGGGACTAGGGGTAAGGGGATCCGGGACTGAAGCTTTCTTT | TRBV3-1/TRBV3-2 | NA | TRBJ1-1 | NA
CSVEVGGGPNSEAFF | TGCAGCGTTGAAGTTGGAGGTGGGCCGAACAGTGAAGCTTTCTTT | TRBV29-1 | NA | TRBJ1-1 | NA
CASSTGLAGATDTQYF | TGTGCTAGCAGCACGGGACTAGCGGGGGCCACAGATACGCAGTATTTT | TRBV7-7 | TRBD2 | TRBJ2-3 | NA
CASSPRQGPSSYNEQFF | TGTGCCAGCAGCCCGAGACAGGGGCCAAGCTCCTACAATGAGCAGTTCTTC | TRBV11-3 | TRBD1 | TRBJ2-1 | NA
CASSFILGTRVNNEQFF | TGTGCCAGCAGCTTTATACTCGGGACTAGGGTCAACAATGAGCAGTTCTTC | TRBV7-2 | TRBD2 | TRBJ2-1 | NA
CASSRIAGTAIYGYTF | TGCGCCAGCAGCCGAATCGCCGGGACAGCTATCTATGGCTACACCTTC | TRBV5-1 | TRBD1 | TRBJ1-2 | NA
CASSLDYSNQPQHF | TGTGCCAGCAGCCTGGACTATAGCAATCAGCCCCAGCATTTT | TRBV7-9 | NA | TRBJ1-5 | NA
CASTGGGVGAFF | TGTGCCAGCACCGGGGGGGGCGTTGGCGCTTTCTTT | TRBV7-8 | NA | TRBJ1-1 | NA
CASSIGASGYTF | TGTGCCAGTAGTATAGGCGCTTCGGGCTACACCTTC | TRBV19 | NA | TRBJ1-2 | NA
CASSDGTGASYNEQFF | TGTGCCAGCAGCGACGGGACAGGGGCCTCCTACAATGAGCAGTTCTTC | TRBV2 | TRBD1 | TRBJ2-1 | NA
CSVGLAGNNEQFF | TGCAGCGTAGGACTAGCGGGTAACAATGAGCAGTTCTTC | TRBV29-1 | TRBD2 | TRBJ2-1 | NA
CASSYGTYTQETQYF | TGTGCTAGCAGCTATGGGACATACACGCAGGAGACCCAGTACTTC | TRBV7-7 | NA | TRBJ2-5 | NA
CASGERRGYEQYF | TGTGCCAGCGGCGAGCGGCGCGGCTACGAGCAGTACTTC | TRBV27 | NA | TRBJ2-7 | NA